This T cell receptor (beta chain) was recorded in a study of T cell changes during pregnancy in multiple sclerosis. Only in-frame clones appear in the TCRdb table, and some are missing; sequencing was by immunoSEQ multiplex PCR. The data contain about 32,000 clones, about 92% of them singletons. The CDR3 extends over 14 amino acids. V was pared by 7 bases and J by 4 bases, with 7 bases of the junction left unmatched. Germline CDR1 reads LNHDA; CDR2 reads SQIVND (reference sequence). The specimen was CD4+ T cells from peripheral blood mononuclear cells, collected in the second trimester of pregnancy. This receptor was identified in a female donor with multiple sclerosis, enrolled in a pregnancy study. The rearrangement uses TRBV19 and TRBJ1-1, with TRBD1 identical over 9 bases. CDR3 nucleotide sequence: TGTGCCAGTACCAAACCGGGACAGGGCACTGAAGCTTTCTTT. Translation gives CASTKPGQGTEAFF.